This T cell receptor (beta chain) appears in the sequencing data of a study of T cell responses to AZD1222 COVID-19 vaccine (dated by TCRdb to about 2021). Notes on the research overall: AZD1222 recipients given second doses at about 4 weeks or at about 12 weeks were pooled, since spike-specific TCR depth and breadth were not found to differ between the two schedules. A total of approximately 240 trial participants underwent TCR sequencing, of whom about 210 received two doses of AZD1222 and 26 received two doses of the MenACWY control vaccine. Trial participants were enrolled into age subgroups of 18-55, 56-69 and 70-plus years, which contained around 140, 26 and 57 TCR-sequenced participants, respectively. Findings and caveats that apply to the study as a whole: Because no samples from the day 14 peak response were available, repertoires could be characterized only after the peak T cell response. After two AZD1222 doses, both the breadth and the depth of spike-specific TCRs were significantly higher than at day 0 and than in MenACWY recipients. Reportedly, close to half of the unique spike-specific TCRs recognized epitopes lying outside the regions that are mutated in the B.1.351 and B.1.1.7 variants. In the small 56-69-year group, the increase in depth fell short of significance, most likely because of low power. Conclusions about previously exposed vaccinees were limited because only a handful of AZD1222 recipients were SARS-CoV-2 seropositive at baseline. The vaccine-associated CD4 TCRs covered the entire spike protein, and the dominant responses fell in regions 160-218 and 743-854. Most participants were white British and females outnumbered males, and the authors suggested that clonal diversity may have been underestimated.

This clone was seen a few times. Its antigen is still unknown. No per-base quality is available; no much larger clone lies one base away. From the germline V gene, CDR1 is SGDLS and CDR2 is YYNGEE. Here V drops 3 bases and J drops 2 bases, and the junction holds 8 bases not matched to any gene. Measured from the cysteine to the phenylalanine, the CDR3 is 15 residues long. Only the CDR3 DNA stays, 45 bases, in frame from base 1. The CDR3 regions of human TCRbeta chains were analyzed by immunosequencing. Per the original workflow: Repertoire TCRs were matched against a reference library of SARS-CoV-2-specific TCRs generated with the MIRA antigen-specificity platform. Breadth was defined as the fraction of unique TCRs that were SARS-CoV-2-associated. Depth was defined as the fraction of total T cells that were SARS-CoV-2-associated. Using the MIRA data, every spike-specific TCR was mapped to the spike region that the TCR reacted to and assigned to either a CD4 or a CD8 class. Log10-transformed breadth and depth values were compared by one-way ANOVA with Sidak's multiple comparisons tests. TCRdb took this table from immuneACCESS and kept in-frame rearrangements with V and J called. Such tables lack part of the clones; where checked against another copy, unresolved V genes explain under half of the gap, and the rest is unexplained. Clone size and V and J calls were adopted from that table, with D and trimming inferred from the DNA. In this sample the table shows around 190,000 clones, approximately 92% of which occur a single time. The biggest ten clones account for over 1% of the sample.

Per the publication, the time point label means: baseline before first vaccination. Samples from vaccinated people were obtained from the UK trials COV001 and COV002, which included a single-blind randomized controlled phase 2/3 trial of AZD1222 (ChAdOx1 nCoV-19) in healthy adults. For TCRbeta chain sequencing, PBMC samples from trial participants were taken at day 0 and at day 28 after the second dose. The chain is assembled from TRBV9 and TRBJ2-7, and TRBD1 aligns with 7 junction nucleotides. The sample was peripheral blood, taken on day 0 of AZD1222 vaccination. This receptor was obtained from an adult in good health. The sequenced DNA is TGTGCCAGCAGCGCCCGGGACAGTCTGACCTACGAGCAGTACTTC. Its protein reads: CASSARDSLTYEQYF.